This entry describes one T cell receptor (beta chain). Authors' analysis steps: Amplified reference gene primers provided the basis for estimating nucleated cell counts. TCRdb keeps only in-frame clones here, not all; method: immunoSEQ multiplex PCR. The V and J calls and clone size are taken from that table; D and trimming were inferred from the DNA. The table includes about 130,000 clones, 70% to 90% detected once. This entry is derived from a study of blood T cell repertoires in COVID-19. Study-wide context: Whether acute or convalescent, the COVID-19 samples came from the United States, Italy and Spain. In each case, the material was cDNA or gDNA derived from T cells, B-cell-depleted T cells, or PBMCs.

Trimming took 1 base from V and 6 from J, leaving 9 bases between them. This CDR3 spans 13 amino acids. Germline V CDR1 and CDR2: LGHDT, YNNKEL (reference sequence). The chain is built from TRBV3-1 (or the pseudogene TRBV3-2) and TRBJ1-2, with D unresolved. What was sequenced was peripheral blood. The TCR comes from a woman aged 80 or over with acute or convalescent COVID-19. CDR3 sequence (DNA): TGTGCCAGCAGCCAAGTTACAGTCGATGGCTACACCTTC. It translates to CASSQVTVDGYTF.